These T cell receptor beta chains were read from a single sample in a study of blood T cell repertoires in COVID-19. Sequencing was performed with immunoSEQ multiplex PCR; in TCRdb, only in-frame clones are kept and a portion is missing. The sample holds about 280,000 clones, roughly nine tenths seen once. Sequencing was done on a sample of peripheral blood. The receptor set was obtained from a man aged 35-49 years with active or convalescent COVID-19. Both conserved end residues are part of each CDR3. A D gene is named only where the DNA matches it firmly. A clone size is listed for some rows: how often the clone was seen (once, few, many), or a class if it is expanded.

d_gene	len	abundance	v_gene	j_gene	CDR3aa	CDR3nt
TRBD1	15	-	TRBV30	TRBJ2-3	CAWSGNTGGWDTQYF	TGTGCCTGGAGTGGGAACACAGGGGGCTGGGATACGCAGTATTTT
-	15	once	TRBV6-1	TRBJ1-1	CASSEFSRGGNEAFF	TGTGCCAGCAGTGAATTCAGTCGTGGGGGGAATGAAGCTTTCTTT
TRBD2	16	-	TRBV5-4	TRBJ2-6	CASSPGGGRGANVLTF	TGTGCCAGCAGCCCCGGCGGGGGGCGCGGGGCCAACGTCCTGACTTTC
-	12	-	TRBV6-5	TRBJ1-2	CASRGPNYGYTF	TGTGCCAGCAGGGGGCCTAACTATGGCTACACCTTC
-	13	once	TRBV27	TRBJ2-1	CASGWAGYNEQFF	TGTGCCAGCGGGTGGGCTGGGTACAATGAGCAGTTCTTC
-	16	-	TRBV9	TRBJ2-1	CASSVGGDSSYNEQFF	TGTGCCAGCAGCGTAGGCGGCGACAGCTCCTACAATGAGCAGTTCTTC
TRBD2	14	once	TRBV27	TRBJ2-2	CASRTSGTYGELFF	TGTGCCAGCAGAACTAGCGGTACCTACGGGGAGCTGTTTTTT
TRBD1	14	-	TRBV13	TRBJ2-7	CASSSGTGRYEQYF	TGTGCCAGCAGCTCGGGGACAGGGCGCTACGAGCAGTACTTC
TRBD1	14	-	TRBV9	TRBJ1-2	CASSFDTGGSSYTF	TGTGCCAGCAGCTTCGACACAGGGGGCTCTAGCTACACCTTC
-	14	-	TRBV10-3	TRBJ2-3	CAISSPHHQDTQYF	TGTGCCATCAGTTCCCCCCACCACCAGGATACGCAGTATTTT
-	14	-	TRBV10-1	TRBJ1-1	CASSTSTGNTEAFF	TGCGCCAGCAGCACATCCACAGGGAACACTGAAGCTTTCTTT
-	15	-	TRBV7-9	TRBJ2-2	CASTTMRGRAGELFF	TGTGCCAGCACGACCATGCGGGGCCGAGCCGGGGAGCTGTTTTTT
-	15	-	TRBV5-5	TRBJ1-2	CASSSRPDANYGYTF	TGTGCCAGCAGCTCGAGGCCTGATGCTAACTATGGCTACACCTTC
TRBD1	14	-	TRBV27	TRBJ1-4	CASKNRGLGEKLFF	TGTGCCAGCAAGAACAGGGGGCTGGGAGAAAAACTGTTTTTT
-	14	-	TRBV2	TRBJ2-2	CASTIRGYTGELFF	TGTGCCAGCACCATCAGGGGATACACCGGGGAGCTGTTTTTT
TRBD1	16	once	TRBV2	TRBJ1-2	CASRRDLSDRVNGYTF	TGTGCCAGCAGAAGGGATCTCAGTGACAGGGTTAATGGCTACACCTTC
-	14	-	TRBV24-1	TRBJ2-2	CASEGGEVTGELFF	TGTGCCTCCGAAGGGGGAGAGGTCACCGGGGAGCTGTTTTTT
-	13	-	TRBV27	TRBJ1-1	CASSLRPGAEAFF	TGTGCCAGCAGTTTGCGGCCGGGTGCGGAAGCTTTCTTT
-	14	-	TRBV24-1	TRBJ1-2	CATSDSVGRYGYTF	TGTGCCACCAGTGATTCGGTAGGGAGGTATGGCTACACCTTC
TRBD1	15	-	TRBV9	TRBJ1-1	CASSVEDRPNTEAFF	TGTGCCAGCAGCGTAGAGGACAGGCCGAACACTGAAGCTTTCTTT
-	14	few	TRBV5-1	TRBJ2-2	CAGRDWWDTGELFF	TGCGCCGGAAGGGACTGGTGGGACACCGGGGAGCTGTTTTTT
-	13	once	TRBV5-4	TRBJ1-2	CASSLTRAGGYTF	TGTGCCAGCAGCTTAACCAGGGCTGGTGGCTACACCTTC
TRBD1	14	-	TRBV14	TRBJ1-2	CASSRRTGVGGYTF	TGTGCCAGCAGCCGACGGACAGGGGTGGGCGGCTACACCTTC
-	19	-	TRBV18	TRBJ1-2	CASSPSRRRQHLSNYGYTF	TGTGCCAGCTCACCCTCGCGGAGGCGTCAACACCTCTCTAACTATGGCTACACCTTC
TRBD1	15	-	TRBV24-1	TRBJ1-5	CATSDSNRGIQPQHF	TGTGCCACCAGTGATTCCAACAGGGGGATTCAGCCCCAGCATTTT
TRBD1	15	-	TRBV5-1	TRBJ1-1	CASSLMGQGATEAFF	TGCGCCAGCAGCTTGATGGGACAGGGGGCCACTGAAGCTTTCTTT
-	14	-	TRBV28	TRBJ1-5	CASSLGQRNQPQHF	TGTGCCAGCAGTCTTGGACAGCGCAATCAGCCCCAGCATTTT
-	14	-	TRBV7-2	TRBJ2-7	CASSPPAQAYEQYF	TGTGCCAGCAGCCCTCCCGCTCAGGCCTACGAGCAGTACTTC
TRBD2	18	-	TRBV28	TRBJ2-7	CASSLPASGRALTYEQYF	TGTGCCAGCAGTTTACCAGCTAGCGGGAGGGCCTTAACCTACGAGCAGTACTTC
TRBD2	15	-	TRBV7-3	TRBJ2-1	CASSLLAGANNEQFF	TGTGCCAGCAGTCTACTAGCGGGGGCTAACAATGAGCAGTTCTTC
-	22	-	TRBV6-1	TRBJ2-1	CASSEVGGLLVPADSPYNEQFF	TGTGCCAGCAGTGAAGTAGGTGGGTTGTTAGTACCAGCAGACTCCCCCTACAATGAGCAGTTCTTC
TRBD1	15	-	TRBV6-6	TRBJ2-2	CASSRVTGDTGELFF	TGTGCCAGCAGCAGAGTAACAGGGGACACCGGGGAGCTGTTTTTT
TRBD2	15	few	TRBV10-2	TRBJ2-7	CASSPTSGSYYEQYF	TGCGCCAGCAGTCCGACTAGCGGGAGTTACTACGAGCAGTACTTC
-	18	-	TRBV7-9	TRBJ2-6	CASSFEAGHPRGANVLTF	TGTGCCAGCAGCTTCGAGGCGGGGCATCCTCGGGGGGCCAACGTCCTGACTTTC
TRBD1	13	-	TRBV11-2	TRBJ1-5	CASSGTGDQPQHF	TGTGCCAGCAGCGGGACAGGGGATCAGCCCCAGCATTTT
-	15	-	TRBV10-2	TRBJ1-5	CASSESAVQNQPQHF	TGCGCCAGCAGTGAGTCGGCAGTTCAGAATCAGCCCCAGCATTTT
-	11	-	TRBV2	TRBJ2-1	CASILYNEQFF	TGTGCCAGCATCCTTTACAATGAGCAGTTCTTC
-	14	-	TRBV30	TRBJ1-5	CAWSVQNSNQPQHF	TGTGCCTGGAGTGTACAGAATAGCAATCAGCCCCAGCATTTT
-	16	few	TRBV29-1	TRBJ1-2	CSVGKWTGSANYGYTF	TGCAGCGTAGGGAAGTGGACGGGATCAGCTAACTATGGCTACACCTTC